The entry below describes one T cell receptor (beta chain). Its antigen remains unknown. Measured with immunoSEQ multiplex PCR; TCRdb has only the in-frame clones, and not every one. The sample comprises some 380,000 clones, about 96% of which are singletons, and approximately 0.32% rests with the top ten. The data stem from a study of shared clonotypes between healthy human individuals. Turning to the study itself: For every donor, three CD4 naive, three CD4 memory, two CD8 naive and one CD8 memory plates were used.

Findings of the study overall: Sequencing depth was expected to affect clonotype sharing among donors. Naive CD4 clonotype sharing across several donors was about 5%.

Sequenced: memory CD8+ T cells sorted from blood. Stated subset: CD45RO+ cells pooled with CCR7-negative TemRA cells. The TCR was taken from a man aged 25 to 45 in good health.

The chain's CDR3 is CASSMTGRYQPQHF. CDR3 in DNA: TGTGCCAGTAGTATGACAGGTAGATATCAGCCCCAGCATTTT. The chain is built from TRBV19 and TRBJ1-5; maybe TRBD1 (6 bases). Between the trimmed V and J ends, which lost 3 bases and 5 bases, there was a span of 11 bases. The CDR3 runs to 14 residues. Looked up from germline, CDR1 is LNHDA and CDR2 is SQIVND (reference sequence).